The 24 T cell receptor beta chains given below trace back to one sample, sequenced in a study of cytomegalovirus exposure and HLA in healthy donors. Primers for the PCR totalled 60 Vbeta and 13 Jbeta. The protocol was immunoSEQ multiplex PCR, while the TCRdb copy is restricted to in-frame clones and leaves out a portion. The repertoire includes approximately 140,000 clones, roughly four fifths of them detected once, and 1.5% to 2% sits in the top ten. Sequencing was carried out using PBMCs. The source is a female donor in good health and CMV-seronegative.

This chain joins TRBV21-1 and TRBJ2-5; the tabulated D call, TRBD1, remains unverified against the DNA. TRBV21-1 is assigned pseudogene status. This CDR3 has 14 amino acids. CDR3 loop: CASNQQGLEETQYF. Here the CDR3 DNA reads TGTGCCAGCAATCAACAGGGGCTGGAAGAGACCCAGTACTTC.

Only one count was recorded for this clone. The V gene is TRBV28, the J gene TRBJ1-1, with D unclear. V was clipped by 4 bases and J by 3 bases, with 12 bases between them. The CDR3 consists of 14 residues. From germline, CDR1 is MDHEN and CDR2 SYDVKM. The CDR3 nucleotides read TGTGCCAGCAGTTCTCCCGGGAGAGACACTGAAGCTTTCTTT. Encoded protein: CASSSPGRDTEAFF.

The chain uses TRBV18 and TRBJ2-2; the match to TRBD2 covers 8 bases. The CDR3 runs 18 residues. Germline lookup yields CDR1 KGHSH and CDR2 LQKENI. After removal of 4 bases from V and 6 bases from J, the junction contained 16 bases not matched to a gene. The CDR3 spells CASSLSGAAYLLPGELFF. CDR3 DNA sequence: TGTGCCAGCTCACTTAGCGGGGCGGCGTACTTATTACCCGGGGAGCTGTTTTTT.

A single count supports this clone. This sequence joins TRBV29-1 and TRBJ2-3; possible D gene TRBD1, 6 bases. The V and J ends lost 3 bases and 3 bases respectively, with 16 bases between them. This CDR3 contains 15 residues. The germline V gene encodes CDR1 SQVTM and CDR2 ANQGSEA. The CDR3 nucleotides are TGCAGCGTTGATTATAATTCGGGACATACAGATACGCAGTATTTT. Amino acids: CSVDYNSGHTDTQYF.

The rearrangement joins TRBV6-6 to TRBJ2-7, with no clear D. The CDR3 runs to 15 residues. Per the germline V gene, CDR1 is MNHNY and CDR2 is SVGAGI (reference sequence). V lost 5 bases and J 3 bases, leaving 17 bases between the germline ends. This CDR3 reads CASSGLPPDNYEQYF. The CDR3 DNA reads as TGTGCCAGCAGTGGCCTGCCTCCTGACAACTACGAGCAGTACTTC.

The J gene is TRBJ1-2, the V gene TRBV27; 7 bases fit TRBD1. Germline V gene sequence: CDR1 MNHEY, CDR2 SMNVEV (reference sequence). The CDR3 contains 16 residues. After removal of 5 bases from V and 2 bases from J, the junction contained 11 bases not matched to a gene. As DNA, the CDR3 is TGTGCCAGCAGTGTCCTCCCCACAGGGGAAAACTATGGCTACACCTTC. Its protein product is CASSVLPTGENYGYTF.

This clone was observed a handful of times. The chain's CDR3 is CASSVSIRGEQYF. The CDR3 nucleotides read TGTGCCAGCAGTGTGTCTATCCGGGGCGAGCAGTACTTC. The V call is TRBV2, the J call TRBJ2-7; perhaps TRBD2 as D (5 bases). Germline CDR1 is SNHLY and CDR2 is FYNNEI. The CDR3 loop spans 13 amino acids. V shed 4 bases and J shed 6 bases, with 13 bases lying between them.

This clone has only a few counts. This chain uses TRBV9 with TRBJ2-3; 9 bases fit TRBD1. From germline, CDR1 is SGDLS and CDR2 YYNGEE. V lost 3 bases to trimming and J lost 2 bases; unmatched junction nucleotides: 7. The CDR3 has 16 residues. CDR3 protein: CASSAGQGSITDTQYF. The CDR3 DNA sequence: TGTGCCAGCAGCGCCGGACAGGGGTCGATCACAGATACGCAGTATTTT. Full variable domain (rest looked up from reference TRBV9 and TRBJ2-3): DSGVTQTPKHLITATGQRVTLRCSPRSGDLSVYWYQQSLDQGLQFLIQYYNGEERAKGNILERFSAQQFPDLHSELNLSSLELGDSALYFCASSAGQGSITDTQYFGPGTRLTVL.

The chain combines TRBV7-8 with TRBJ2-2, with 9 bases fitting TRBD2. The ends lost 5 bases at V and 4 bases at J; junction bases unmatched: 14. The germline V gene has CDR1 SGHVS and CDR2 FQNEAQ. The CDR3 consists of 18 residues. The CDR3 protein is CASSTSRRGLAITGELFF. CDR3 sequence (DNA): TGTGCCAGCAGCACATCCCGCCGGGGACTAGCTATCACCGGGGAGCTGTTTTTT.

This clone was seen a single time. The chain carries TRBV28 and TRBJ2-7; 10 bases agree with TRBD1. The germline V gene encodes CDR1 MDHEN and CDR2 SYDVKM. The CDR3 has 17 amino acids. J lost 6 bases, V lost 6 bases, and 17 bases had no gene match. Here the CDR3 DNA reads TGTGCCAGCAGAACACCGGGACAGGGGCTCCAGCGCGGCGAGCAGTACTTC. Translation gives CASRTPGQGLQRGEQYF.

The chain uses TRBV15 and TRBJ2-7, with a possible D match to TRBD1 (6 bases). V shed 1 base and J shed 6 bases, with 16 bases lying between them. Looked up from germline, CDR1 is LNHNV and CDR2 is YYDKDF (reference sequence). The CDR3 runs to 15 residues. CDR3 protein: CATSRVIPGAREQYF. CDR3 coding DNA: TGTGCCACCAGCAGAGTAATTCCAGGGGCTCGCGAGCAGTACTTC.

This chain joins TRBV6-6 and TRBJ2-5; 11 nucleotides match TRBD2. This CDR3 comprises 15 residues. Germline CDR1 is MNHNY and CDR2 is SVGAGI (reference sequence). The J segment lost 5 bases and the V segment lost 8 bases, leaving 10 bases of the junction unmatched. For the CDR3, the DNA is TGTGCCAGCGACCCGCTAGCGGGAGGTGGGGAGACCCAGTACTTC. Protein product: CASDPLAGGGETQYF.

The gene calls are TRBV10-2 and TRBJ2-7, with 13 positions matching TRBD2. This CDR3 contains 16 residues. Germline CDR1 WSHSY, CDR2 SAAADI. The J segment lost 3 bases and the V segment lost 6 bases, leaving 8 bases of the junction unmatched. The CDR3 nucleotides read TGCGCCAGCAGCCCTAGGACTAGCGGGAGAGGCTACGAGCAGTACTTC. This gives the protein CASSPRTSGRGYEQYF.

This chain joins TRBV5-6 and TRBJ2-7; TRBD1 matches at 10 bases. With V trimmed by 5 bases and J by 5 bases, 19 bases remained unmatched. CDR1 and CDR2 from the germline V gene are SGHDT and YYEEEE. This CDR3 is built from 18 residues. The CDR3 nucleotides are TGTGCCAGCAGGCCGGGACAGGGGTTCGCCTTAGCCCTCAACGAGCAGTACTTC. It yields the protein CASRPGQGFALALNEQYF.

The genes are TRBV7-6 and TRBJ1-2, with a tentative D call TRBD1 (5 bases). V was trimmed by 4 bases and J by 8 bases, leaving 20 bases between them. Germline V gene data show CDR1 as SGHVS and CDR2 as FNYEAQ. The CDR3 is made up of 15 amino acids. CDR3 protein: CASSSRRDSVWGYTF. The CDR3 nucleotides are TGTGCCAGCAGCTCTCGGAGGGACTCGGTCTGGGGCTACACCTTC. Variable domain in full (rest from reference TRBV7-6 and TRBJ1-2): GAGVSQSPRYKVTKRGQDVALRCDPISGHVSLYWYRQALGQGPEFLTYFNYEAQQDKSGLPNDRFSAERPEGSISTLTIQRTEQRDSAMYRCASSSRRDSVWGYTFGSGTRLTVV.

The J gene is TRBJ2-7, the V gene TRBV9, with TRBD2 as a possible D gene (7 bases). CDR1 SGDLS and CDR2 YYNGEE come from the germline V gene. The CDR3 consists of 13 residues. V dropped 7 bases and J dropped 6 bases, with 17 bases sitting between them. CDR3 region: CASGGGQGLEQYF. CDR3 in DNA: TGTGCCAGCGGGGGGGGCCAAGGTCTCGAGCAGTACTTC.

The J gene is TRBJ2-1, the V gene TRBV27; TRBD2 matches 14 bases. Germline V gene sequence: CDR1 MNHEY, CDR2 SMNVEV (reference sequence). The CDR3 covers 18 residues. Trimming took 5 bases from V and 6 from J; bases not matched to a gene: 12. The CDR3 sequence is CASSLAGTSGSWVNEQFF. DNA of the CDR3: TGTGCCAGCAGTCTCGCCGGGACTAGCGGGAGTTGGGTCAATGAGCAGTTCTTC.

This clone was observed a handful of times. The chain uses TRBV2 and TRBJ1-1; 11 bases align to TRBD1. Trimming cost V 5 bases and J 0 bases; bases outside gene matches: 11. CDR3 length: 18 residues. Germline V gives CDR1 SNHLY, CDR2 FYNNEI. The CDR3 DNA is TGTGCCAGCAGTATGAGAGAGGGACAGGGGGGATTGAACACTGAAGCTTTCTTT. Translated, it gives CASSMREGQGGLNTEAFF.

This rearrangement joins TRBV5-1 to TRBJ2-7; possible D gene TRBD2, 6 bases. Germline V gene lookup returns CDR1 SGHRS and CDR2 YFSETQ. The V end was cut by 7 bases, the J end by 2 bases, with 13 bases between. The CDR3 has 13 residues. For the CDR3, the DNA is TGCGCCAGCTCCGGCGGGGCAGCCTACGAGCAGTACTTC. Translation: CASSGGAAYEQYF.

The chain employs TRBV6-6 and TRBJ2-4, with D possibly TRBD1 on 5 matching bases. Germline V gene sequence: CDR1 MNHNY, CDR2 SVGAGI (reference sequence). The CDR3 contains 16 residues. Trimming removed 7 bases at V and 1 base at J, with 17 bases between. As DNA, the CDR3 is TGTGCCAGCACCATGGACCTAGGGGCGGCCAAAAACATTCAGTACTTC. As protein: CASTMDLGAAKNIQYF.

The chain is built from TRBV11-2 and TRBJ1-2; 7 bases line up with TRBD1. Germline-derived CDR1 and CDR2 are SGHAT and FQNNGV. The J segment lost 6 bases and the V segment lost 5 bases, leaving 9 bases of the junction unmatched. The CDR3 spans 14 residues. DNA of the CDR3: TGTGCCAGCAGCATACCTCAGGGGGGTGATGGCTACACCTTC. This gives the protein CASSIPQGGDGYTF.

The chain combines TRBV9 with TRBJ1-1; 11 bases fit TRBD1. Trimming took 2 bases from V and 4 from J; bases not matched to a gene: 4. Per germline, CDR1 SGDLS and CDR2 YYNGEE. The CDR3 consists of 15 residues. CDR3 in amino acids: CASSVGQGAITEAFF. CDR3 nucleotide sequence: TGTGCCAGCAGCGTCGGACAGGGGGCGATCACTGAAGCTTTCTTT. Filled out from reference TRBV9 and TRBJ1-1, the complete variable domain reads DSGVTQTPKHLITATGQRVTLRCSPRSGDLSVYWYQQSLDQGLQFLIQYYNGEERAKGNILERFSAQQFPDLHSELNLSSLELGDSALYFCASSVGQGAITEAFFGQGTRLTVV.

This clone has more than one count but fewer than ten. This chain links TRBV5-6 with TRBJ1-4; 7 bases are a match to TRBD1. The CDR3 extends over 15 amino acids. Looked up from germline, CDR1 is SGHDT and CDR2 is YYEEEE. The trim removed 3 bases at V and 4 bases at J, leaving 6 bases unmatched. CDR3 in amino acids: CASSWGQSNNEKLFF. CDR3 in DNA: TGTGCCAGCAGCTGGGGACAGAGTAATAATGAAAAACTGTTTTTT.

This chain uses TRBV28 with TRBJ2-7; possible D gene TRBD2, 5 bases. The CDR3 runs 13 residues. CDR1 is MDHEN, CDR2 SYDVKM, per germline. The V end was cut by 6 bases, the J end by 0 bases, with 9 bases between. CDR3 sequence reads: CASSVGSSYEQYF. In nucleotides, the CDR3 is TGTGCCAGCAGCGTGGGGAGCTCCTACGAGCAGTACTTC.